This TCR beta chain originates from a study of glioma-infiltrating T cells after dendritic cell vaccination. Study summary: Between the early 2000s and the early 2010s, patients got autologous tumor lysate-pulsed dendritic cell vaccines. Dendritic cells derived from monocytes and pulsed with autologous tumor lysate formed the vaccine.

Primers: 60 V beta forward and 13 J beta reverse. Libraries were prepared by immunoSEQ multiplex PCR; TCRdb keeps only in-frame clonotypes and omits some of them. This table holds about 82,000 clones, 80% to 85% found once. Time point defined: after dendritic cell vaccination, including at tumor progression/relapse. None of the glioblastoma patients had an isocitrate dehydrogenase mutation. The CDR3 loop spans 16 amino acids. Germline V lookup: CDR1 SGHTS, CDR2 YDEGEE. V was pared by 4 bases and J by 6 bases, with 6 bases of the junction left unmatched. The gene calls are TRBV5-8 and TRBJ2-3, with 15 positions matching TRBD2. The sample here was blood, taken after dendritic cell vaccination. This clonotype originated in a human donor with glioblastoma. The CDR3: CASSARTSGGADTQYF. The CDR3 DNA is TGTGCCAGCAGCGCCCGGACTAGCGGGGGGGCGGATACGCAGTATTTT.